This entry is about one T cell receptor (beta chain). Its antigen is currently not known. No base quality information exists; no much larger clone differs at one position. Whole blood was collected in K2EDTA tubes by collaborating institutions according to the institutions' own protocols. For TCRbeta analysis, collaborator samples were shipped as frozen whole blood, as isolated PBMCs, or as DNA extracted from either sample type. V gives up 1 base and J gives up 6 bases, and the segment between their germline ends measures 9 bases. There are 13 amino acids in the CDR3, from cysteine to phenylalanine inclusive. Just CDR3 DNA is preserved here, 39 bases in frame from base 1. CDR1 and CDR2, per the germline V gene (reference sequence), are SEHNR and FQNEAQ. The data belong to a study of blood T cell repertoires in COVID-19 (dated by TCRdb to 2018 to 2021). In the study overall: Collaborator samples came from the United States, Italy and Spain and covered acute and convalescent phases of COVID-19. The material from the prospective study consisted of cDNA or gDNA derived from T cells, B-cell-depleted T cells, or PBMCs. Subjects who had been exposed to COVID-19, were actively infected with it, or had recovered from it provided the deeply sampled blood TCRbeta repertoires that made up the dataset. The repertoires were released in a freely available public database meant as a resource for research on the immune response to SARS-CoV-2. The samples were drawn from the first 160 participants of the ongoing ImmuneRACE study and from 950 to 1,500 subjects provided by 6 global collaborators. Sample metadata almost always included a de-identified subject ID, COVID-19 status, age in years and sex. Where HLA class I and class II types were available, the types were taken from metadata supplied by the sample provider, not from assay-based typing. The paper as a whole reports these results and caveats: How much clinical and demographic metadata was included differed by source and by participant, and the metadata was provided uncurated.

TCRbeta CDR3 regions were amplified from genomic DNA using the immunoSEQ Assay, a bias-controlled multiplex PCR. As for the authors' bioinformatics: Within the assay, amplification of reference gene primers was used to estimate how many nucleated cells each sample contained. To quantify the absolute abundance of each unique TCRbeta CDR3 rearrangement, sequence reads were collapsed and filtered. For each sample, productive Simpson clonality was calculated by taking the square root of Simpson's diversity index across productive rearrangements. Imported from immuneACCESS, the table was reduced by TCRdb to in-frame sequences with V and J called. These copies leave out some clones; in studies compared against another copy, an unresolved V gene accounts for under half, and the cause of the remainder is not known. V, J and clone size were drawn from that table, and D and trimming were deduced from the DNA. For this sample there are roughly 150,000 clones; around four fifths appear just once. Roughly 1.9% of the sample lies in the top ten.

The V gene is TRBV7-9 and the J gene is TRBJ1-2; perhaps TRBD1 is the D gene, with 5 bases matching. This TCR came from a woman older than 75 with acute or convalescent COVID-19. Sequencing was performed on peripheral blood. For the CDR3, the sequence is CASSLGGGNGYTF. The DNA sequence is as follows: TGTGCCAGCAGCTTAGGTGGGGGGAATGGCTACACCTTC. Extended through the reference TRBV7-9 and TRBJ1-2 proteins, this CDR3 yields the full variable domain: DTGVSQNPRHKITKRGQNVTFRCDPISEHNRLYWYRQTLGQGPEFLTYFQNEAQLEKSRLLSDRFSAERPKGSFSTLEIQRTEQGDSAMYLCASSLGGGNGYTFGSGTRLTVV.